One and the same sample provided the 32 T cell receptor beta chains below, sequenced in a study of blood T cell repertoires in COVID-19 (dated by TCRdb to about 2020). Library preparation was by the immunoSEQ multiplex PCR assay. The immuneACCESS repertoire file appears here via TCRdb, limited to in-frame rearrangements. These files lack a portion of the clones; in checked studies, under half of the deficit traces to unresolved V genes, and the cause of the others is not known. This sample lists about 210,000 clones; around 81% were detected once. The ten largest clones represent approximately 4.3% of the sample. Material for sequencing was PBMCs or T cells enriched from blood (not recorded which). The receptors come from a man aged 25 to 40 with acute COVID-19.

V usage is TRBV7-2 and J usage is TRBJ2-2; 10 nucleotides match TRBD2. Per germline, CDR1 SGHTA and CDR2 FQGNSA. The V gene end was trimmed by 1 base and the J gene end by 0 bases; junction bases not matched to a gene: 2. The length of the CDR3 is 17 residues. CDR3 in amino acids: CASSLVAGGSNTGELFF. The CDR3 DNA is TGTGCCAGCAGCTTAGTAGCGGGGGGCTCGAACACCGGGGAGCTGTTTTTT.

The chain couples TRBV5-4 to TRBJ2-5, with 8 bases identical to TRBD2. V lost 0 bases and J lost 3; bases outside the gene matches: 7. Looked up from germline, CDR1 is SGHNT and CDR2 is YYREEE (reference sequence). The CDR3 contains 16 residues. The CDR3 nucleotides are TGTGCCAGCAGCTTGGGCATGCGAGCGGGGGAAGAGACCCAGTACTTC. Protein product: CASSLGMRAGEETQYF.

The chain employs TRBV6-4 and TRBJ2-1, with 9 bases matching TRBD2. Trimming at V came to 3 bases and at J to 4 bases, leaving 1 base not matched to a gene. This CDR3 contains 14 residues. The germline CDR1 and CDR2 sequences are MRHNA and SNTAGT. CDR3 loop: CASSEAGGYNEQFF. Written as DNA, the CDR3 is TGTGCCAGCAGTGAAGCGGGGGGTTACAATGAGCAGTTCTTC.

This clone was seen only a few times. The CDR3 sequence is CASSSPGLVQPQHF. The CDR3 DNA follows: TGTGCCAGTAGTAGTCCGGGGTTGGTTCAGCCCCAGCATTTT. V and J are TRBV19 and TRBJ1-5; D call uncertain. Germline V CDR1 and CDR2: LNHDA, SQIVND (reference sequence). The V and J ends lost 4 bases and 6 bases respectively, with 13 bases between them. The CDR3 is made up of 14 amino acids. Full variable domain (rest looked up from reference TRBV19 and TRBJ1-5): DGGITQSPKYLFRKEGQNVTLSCEQNLNHDAMYWYRQDPGQGLRLIYYSQIVNDFQKGDIAEGYSVSREKKESFPLTVTSAQKNPTAFYLCASSSPGLVQPQHFGDGTRLSIL.

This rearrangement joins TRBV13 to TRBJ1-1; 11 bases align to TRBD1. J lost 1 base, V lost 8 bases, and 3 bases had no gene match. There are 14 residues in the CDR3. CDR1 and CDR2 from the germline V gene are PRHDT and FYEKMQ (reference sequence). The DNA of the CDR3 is TGTGCCAGCGGACAGGGGGCGGAGAACACTGAAGCTTTCTTT. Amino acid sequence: CASGQGAENTEAFF.

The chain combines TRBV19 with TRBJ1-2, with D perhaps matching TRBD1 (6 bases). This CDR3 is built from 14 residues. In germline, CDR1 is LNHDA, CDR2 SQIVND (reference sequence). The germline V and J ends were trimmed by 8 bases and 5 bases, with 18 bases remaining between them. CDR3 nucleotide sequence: TGTGCCAGTGTCCTTCAGGGGCCGTGTTATGGCTACACCTTC. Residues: CASVLQGPCYGYTF.

CDR3 protein: CASSRDTGFTEAFF. As DNA, the CDR3 is TGTGCCAGCAGCCGCGATACAGGGTTTACTGAAGCTTTCTTT. The chain is built from TRBV3-1 (or the pseudogene TRBV3-2) and TRBJ1-1, with a tentative D call TRBD1 (6 bases). CDR1 is LGHDT and CDR2 is YNNKEL in the germline V gene (reference sequence). CDR3 length: 14 residues. Trimming removed 4 bases from V and 5 bases from J, with 14 bases in between.

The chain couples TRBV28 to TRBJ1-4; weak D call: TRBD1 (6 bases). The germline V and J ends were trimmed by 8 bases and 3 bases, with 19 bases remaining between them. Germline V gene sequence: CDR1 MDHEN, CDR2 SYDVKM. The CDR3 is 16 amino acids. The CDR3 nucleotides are TGTGCCAGCGCCTCCCGGTGGGGACATCCTAATGAAAAACTGTTTTTT. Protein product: CASASRWGHPNEKLFF. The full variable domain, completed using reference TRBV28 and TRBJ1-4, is DVKVTQSSRYLVKRTGEKVFLECVQDMDHENMFWYRQDPGLGLRLIYFSYDVKMKEKGDIPEGYSVSREKKERFSLILESASTNQTSMYLCASASRWGHPNEKLFFGSGTQLSVL.

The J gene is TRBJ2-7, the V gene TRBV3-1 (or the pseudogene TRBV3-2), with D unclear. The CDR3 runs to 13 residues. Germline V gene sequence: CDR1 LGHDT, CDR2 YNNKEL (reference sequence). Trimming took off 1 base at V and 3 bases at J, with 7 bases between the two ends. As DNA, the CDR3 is TGTGCCAGCAGCCAAGCCCGAGGCTACGAGCAGTACTTC. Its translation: CASSQARGYEQYF.

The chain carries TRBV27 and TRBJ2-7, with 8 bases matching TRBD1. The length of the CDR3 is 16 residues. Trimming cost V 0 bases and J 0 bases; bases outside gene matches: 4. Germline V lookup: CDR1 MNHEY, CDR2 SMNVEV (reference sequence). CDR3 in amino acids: CASSLSQGAVSYEQYF. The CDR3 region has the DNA TGTGCCAGCAGTTTATCCCAGGGGGCGGTCTCCTACGAGCAGTACTTC.

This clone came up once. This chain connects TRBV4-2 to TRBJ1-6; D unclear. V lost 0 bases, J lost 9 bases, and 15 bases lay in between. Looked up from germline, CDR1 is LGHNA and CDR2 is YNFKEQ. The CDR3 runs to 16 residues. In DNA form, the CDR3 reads TGTGCCAGCAGCCAAGAAAGGGCAGGTGGAGGTTCACCCCTCCACTTT. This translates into CASSQERAGGGSPLHF.

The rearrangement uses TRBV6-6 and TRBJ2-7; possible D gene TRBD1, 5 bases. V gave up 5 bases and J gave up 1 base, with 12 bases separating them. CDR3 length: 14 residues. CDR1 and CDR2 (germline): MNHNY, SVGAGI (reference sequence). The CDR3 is CASSGKTVSYEQYF. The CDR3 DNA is TGTGCCAGCAGTGGTAAGACAGTATCCTACGAGCAGTACTTC.

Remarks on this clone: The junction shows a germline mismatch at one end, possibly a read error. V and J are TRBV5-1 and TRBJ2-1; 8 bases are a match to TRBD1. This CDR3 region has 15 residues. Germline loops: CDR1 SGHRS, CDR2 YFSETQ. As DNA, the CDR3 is TGCGCCAGCAGCTTGGGCACAGGGGGGTACAGTGAGCAGTTCTTC. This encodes CASSLGTGGYSEQFF.

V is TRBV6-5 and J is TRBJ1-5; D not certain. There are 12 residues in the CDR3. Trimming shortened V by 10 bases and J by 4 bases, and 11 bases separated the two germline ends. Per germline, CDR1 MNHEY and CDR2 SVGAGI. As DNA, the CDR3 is TGTGCCACTACAGACGGAAATCAGCCCCAGCATTTT. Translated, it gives CATTDGNQPQHF.

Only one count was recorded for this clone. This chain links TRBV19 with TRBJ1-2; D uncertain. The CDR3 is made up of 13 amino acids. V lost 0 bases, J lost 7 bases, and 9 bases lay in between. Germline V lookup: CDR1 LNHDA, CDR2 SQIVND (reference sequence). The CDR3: CASSIDLRGGYTF. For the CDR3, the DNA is TGTGCCAGTAGTATAGATCTCCGGGGTGGCTACACCTTC.

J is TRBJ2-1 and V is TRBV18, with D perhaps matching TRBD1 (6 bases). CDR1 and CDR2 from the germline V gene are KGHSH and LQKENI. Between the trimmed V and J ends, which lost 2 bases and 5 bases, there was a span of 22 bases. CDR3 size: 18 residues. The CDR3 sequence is CASSPTNWDTHFHNEQFF. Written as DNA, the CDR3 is TGTGCCAGCTCACCAACTAATTGGGACACACATTTCCACAATGAGCAGTTCTTC. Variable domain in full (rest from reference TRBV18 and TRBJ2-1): NAGVMQNPRHLVRRRGQEARLRCSPMKGHSHVYWYRQLPEEGLKFMVYLQKENIIDESGMPKERFSAEFPKEGPSILRIQQVVRGDSAAYFCASSPTNWDTHFHNEQFFGPGTRLTVL.

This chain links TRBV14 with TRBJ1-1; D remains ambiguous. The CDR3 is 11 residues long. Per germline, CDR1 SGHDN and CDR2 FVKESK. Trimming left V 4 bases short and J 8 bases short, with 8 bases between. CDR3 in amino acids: CASSLTGEAFF. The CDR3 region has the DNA TGTGCCAGCAGCCTGACGGGGGAAGCTTTCTTT.

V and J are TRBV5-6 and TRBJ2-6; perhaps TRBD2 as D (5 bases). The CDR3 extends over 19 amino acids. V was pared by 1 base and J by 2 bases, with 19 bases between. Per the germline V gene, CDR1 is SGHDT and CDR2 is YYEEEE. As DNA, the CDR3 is TGTGCCAGCAGCTTGATGTTGCCCGGAATCGGGGCTGGGGCCAACGTCCTGACTTTC. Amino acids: CASSLMLPGIGAGANVLTF.

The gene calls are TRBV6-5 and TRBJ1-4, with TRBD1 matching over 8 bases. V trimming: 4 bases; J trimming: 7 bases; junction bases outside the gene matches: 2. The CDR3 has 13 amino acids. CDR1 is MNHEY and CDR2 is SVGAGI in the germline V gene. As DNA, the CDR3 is TGTGCCAGCAGTTTCAGGGGGCCTGAAAAACTGTTTTTT. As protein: CASSFRGPEKLFF.

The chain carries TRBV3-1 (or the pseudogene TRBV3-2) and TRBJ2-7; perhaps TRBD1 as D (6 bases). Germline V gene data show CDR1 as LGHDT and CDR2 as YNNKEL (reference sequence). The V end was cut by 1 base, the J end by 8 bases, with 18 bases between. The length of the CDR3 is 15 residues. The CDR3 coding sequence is TGTGCCAGCAGCCAAGTCGTACCACAGGGATCCCAGCAGTACTTC. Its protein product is CASSQVVPQGSQQYF.

The CDR3 here is CASSPFTGTGGSGANVLTF. CDR3 coding DNA: TGTGCCAGCTCACCGTTTACCGGGACAGGGGGCTCCGGGGCCAACGTCCTGACTTTC. The V gene is TRBV18, the J gene TRBJ2-6; 12 nucleotides align to TRBD1. The ends lost 3 bases at V and 4 bases at J; junction bases unmatched: 10. The CDR3 loop spans 19 amino acids. Germline V gene data show CDR1 as KGHSH and CDR2 as LQKENI.

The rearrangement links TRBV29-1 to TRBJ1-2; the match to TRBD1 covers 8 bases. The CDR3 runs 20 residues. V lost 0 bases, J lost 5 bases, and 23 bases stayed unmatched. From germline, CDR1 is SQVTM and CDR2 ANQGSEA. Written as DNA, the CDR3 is TGCAGCGTTGAAGACCGGGACAGGCCGACGCTGGGGGGGTTCCCTTATGGCTACACCTTC. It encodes CSVEDRDRPTLGGFPYGYTF.

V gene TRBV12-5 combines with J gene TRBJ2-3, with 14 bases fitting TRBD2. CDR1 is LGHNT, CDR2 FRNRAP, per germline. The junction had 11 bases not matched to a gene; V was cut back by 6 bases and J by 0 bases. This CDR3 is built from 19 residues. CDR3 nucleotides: TGTGCTAGTGGCAAGGGACTAGCGGGGGTTACAACAAGCACAGATACGCAGTATTTT. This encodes CASGKGLAGVTTSTDTQYF.

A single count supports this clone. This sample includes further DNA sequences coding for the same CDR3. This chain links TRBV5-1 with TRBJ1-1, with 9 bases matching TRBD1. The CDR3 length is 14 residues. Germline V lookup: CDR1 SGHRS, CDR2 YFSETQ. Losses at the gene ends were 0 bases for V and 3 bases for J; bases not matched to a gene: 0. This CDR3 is CASSLGTGDTEAFF. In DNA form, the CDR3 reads TGCGCCAGCAGCTTGGGGACAGGGGACACTGAAGCTTTCTTT. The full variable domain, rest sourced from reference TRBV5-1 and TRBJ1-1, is KAGVTQTPRYLIKTRGQQVTLSCSPISGHRSVSWYQQTPGQGLQFLFEYFSETQRNKGNFPGRFSGRQFSNSRSEMNVSTLELGDSALYLCASSLGTGDTEAFFGQGTRLTVV.

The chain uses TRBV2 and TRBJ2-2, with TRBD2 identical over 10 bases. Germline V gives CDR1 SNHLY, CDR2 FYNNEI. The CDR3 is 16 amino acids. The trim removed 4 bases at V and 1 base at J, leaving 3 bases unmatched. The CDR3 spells CASSASGGWNTGELFF. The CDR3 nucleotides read TGTGCCAGCAGTGCTAGCGGGGGATGGAACACCGGGGAGCTGTTTTTT.

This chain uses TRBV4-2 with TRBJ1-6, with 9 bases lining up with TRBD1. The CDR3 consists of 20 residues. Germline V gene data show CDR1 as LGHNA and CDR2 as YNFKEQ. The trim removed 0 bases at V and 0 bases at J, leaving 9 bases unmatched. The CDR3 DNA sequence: TGTGCCAGCAGCCAAGATGTGGCGACAGGGGGATTCTCCTATAATTCACCCCTCCACTTT. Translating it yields CASSQDVATGGFSYNSPLHF.

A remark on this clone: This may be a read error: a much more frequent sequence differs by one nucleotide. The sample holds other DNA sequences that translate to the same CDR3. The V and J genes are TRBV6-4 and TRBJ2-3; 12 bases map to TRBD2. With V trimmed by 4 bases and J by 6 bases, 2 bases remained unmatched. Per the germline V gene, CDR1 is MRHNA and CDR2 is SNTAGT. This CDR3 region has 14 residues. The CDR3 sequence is CASSASGGADTQYF. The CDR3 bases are TGTGCCAGCAGTGCTAGCGGGGGGGCCGATACGCAGTATTTT.

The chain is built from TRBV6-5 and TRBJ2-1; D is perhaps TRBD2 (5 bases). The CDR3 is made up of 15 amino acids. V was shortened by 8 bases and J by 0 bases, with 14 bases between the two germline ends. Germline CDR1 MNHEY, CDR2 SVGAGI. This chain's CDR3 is CASVGAARSYNEQFF. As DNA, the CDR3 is TGTGCCAGCGTTGGAGCGGCCCGCTCCTACAATGAGCAGTTCTTC.

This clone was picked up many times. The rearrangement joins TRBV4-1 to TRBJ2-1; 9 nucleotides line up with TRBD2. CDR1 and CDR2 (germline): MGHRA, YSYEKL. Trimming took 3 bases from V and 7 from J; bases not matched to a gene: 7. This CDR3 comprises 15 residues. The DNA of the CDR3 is TGCGCCAGCAGCCATCAGGCGGGGGGGATGAATGAGCAGTTCTTC. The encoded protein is CASSHQAGGMNEQFF.

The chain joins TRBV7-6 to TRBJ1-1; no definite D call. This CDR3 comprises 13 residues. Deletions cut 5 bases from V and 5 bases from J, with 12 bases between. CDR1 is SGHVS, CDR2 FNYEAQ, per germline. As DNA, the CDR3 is TGTGCCAGCAGCAACCCGACGGGAACTGAAGCTTTCTTT. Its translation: CASSNPTGTEAFF. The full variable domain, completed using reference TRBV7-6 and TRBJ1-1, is GAGVSQSPRYKVTKRGQDVALRCDPISGHVSLYWYRQALGQGPEFLTYFNYEAQQDKSGLPNDRFSAERPEGSISTLTIQRTEQRDSAMYRCASSNPTGTEAFFGQGTRLTVV.

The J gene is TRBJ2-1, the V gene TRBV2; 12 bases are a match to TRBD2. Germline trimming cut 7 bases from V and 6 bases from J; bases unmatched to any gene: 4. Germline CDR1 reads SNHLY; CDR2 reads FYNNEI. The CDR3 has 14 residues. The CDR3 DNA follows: TGTGCCAGCATCAGGGGACTAGCGGGCAATGAGCAGTTCTTC. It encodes CASIRGLAGNEQFF.

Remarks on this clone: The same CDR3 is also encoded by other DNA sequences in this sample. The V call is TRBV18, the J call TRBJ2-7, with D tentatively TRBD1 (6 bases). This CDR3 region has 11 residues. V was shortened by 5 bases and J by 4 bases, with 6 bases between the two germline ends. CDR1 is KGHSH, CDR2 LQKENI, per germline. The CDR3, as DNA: TGTGCCAGCTCAACAGGGTACGAGCAGTACTTC. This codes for CASSTGYEQYF.